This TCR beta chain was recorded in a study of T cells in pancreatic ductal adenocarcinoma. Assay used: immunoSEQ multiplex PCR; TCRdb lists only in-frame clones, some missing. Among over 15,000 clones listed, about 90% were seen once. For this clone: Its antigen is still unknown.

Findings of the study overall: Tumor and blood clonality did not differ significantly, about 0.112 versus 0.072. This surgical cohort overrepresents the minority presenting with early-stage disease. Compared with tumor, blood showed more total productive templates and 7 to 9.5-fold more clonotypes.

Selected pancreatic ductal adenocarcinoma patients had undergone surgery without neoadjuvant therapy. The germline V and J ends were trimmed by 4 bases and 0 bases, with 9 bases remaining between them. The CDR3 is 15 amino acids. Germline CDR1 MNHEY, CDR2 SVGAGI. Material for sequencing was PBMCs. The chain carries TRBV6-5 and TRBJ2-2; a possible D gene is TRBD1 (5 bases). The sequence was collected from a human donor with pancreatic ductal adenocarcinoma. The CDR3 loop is CASSLGAANTGELFF. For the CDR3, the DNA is TGTGCCAGCAGTTTAGGGGCGGCGAACACCGGGGAGCTGTTTTTT.